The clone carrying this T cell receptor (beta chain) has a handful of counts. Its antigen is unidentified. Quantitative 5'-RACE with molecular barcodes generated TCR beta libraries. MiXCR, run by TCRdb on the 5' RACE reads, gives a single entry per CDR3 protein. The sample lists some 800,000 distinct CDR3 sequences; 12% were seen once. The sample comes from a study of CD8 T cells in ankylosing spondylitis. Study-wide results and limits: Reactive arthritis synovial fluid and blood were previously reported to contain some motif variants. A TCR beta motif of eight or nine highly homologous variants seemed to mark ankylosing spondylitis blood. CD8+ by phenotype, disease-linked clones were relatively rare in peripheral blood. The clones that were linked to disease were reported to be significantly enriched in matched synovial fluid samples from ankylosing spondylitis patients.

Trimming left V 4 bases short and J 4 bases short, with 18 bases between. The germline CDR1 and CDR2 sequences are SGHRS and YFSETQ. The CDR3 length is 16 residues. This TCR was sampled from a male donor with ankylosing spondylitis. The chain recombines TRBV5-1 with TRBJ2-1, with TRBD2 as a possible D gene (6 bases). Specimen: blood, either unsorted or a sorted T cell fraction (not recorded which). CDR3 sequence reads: CASSRTGTGVYNEQFF. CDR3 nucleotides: TGCGCCAGCAGCCGGACCGGGACGGGAGTTTACAATGAGCAGTTCTTC. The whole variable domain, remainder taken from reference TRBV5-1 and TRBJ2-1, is KAGVTQTPRYLIKTRGQQVTLSCSPISGHRSVSWYQQTPGQGLQFLFEYFSETQRNKGNFPGRFSGRQFSNSRSEMNVSTLELGDSALYLCASSRTGTGVYNEQFFGPGTRLTVL.